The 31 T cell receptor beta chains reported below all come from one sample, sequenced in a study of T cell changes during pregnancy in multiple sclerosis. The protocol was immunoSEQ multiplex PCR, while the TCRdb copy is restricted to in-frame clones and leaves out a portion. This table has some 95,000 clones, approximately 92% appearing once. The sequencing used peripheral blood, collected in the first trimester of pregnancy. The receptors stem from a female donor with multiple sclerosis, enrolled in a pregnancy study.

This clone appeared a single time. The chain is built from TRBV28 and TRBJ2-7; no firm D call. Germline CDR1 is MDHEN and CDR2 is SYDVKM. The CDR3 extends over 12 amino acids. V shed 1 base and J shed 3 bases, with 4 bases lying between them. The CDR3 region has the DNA TGTGCCAGCAGTTTATCCGGCTACGAGCAGTACTTC. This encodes CASSLSGYEQYF.

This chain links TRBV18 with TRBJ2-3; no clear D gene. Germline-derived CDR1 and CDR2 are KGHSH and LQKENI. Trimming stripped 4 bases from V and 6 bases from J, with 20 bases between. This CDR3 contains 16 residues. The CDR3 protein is CASSRSRSPGPDTQYF. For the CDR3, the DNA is TGTGCCAGCTCACGCTCCCGCTCCCCCGGTCCGGATACGCAGTATTTT.

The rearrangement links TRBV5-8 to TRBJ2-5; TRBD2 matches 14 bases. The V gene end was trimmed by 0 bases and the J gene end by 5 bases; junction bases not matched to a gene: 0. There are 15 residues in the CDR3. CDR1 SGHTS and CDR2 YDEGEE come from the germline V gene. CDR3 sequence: CASSLGLAGGETQYF. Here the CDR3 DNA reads TGTGCCAGCAGCTTGGGACTAGCGGGAGGGGAGACCCAGTACTTC.

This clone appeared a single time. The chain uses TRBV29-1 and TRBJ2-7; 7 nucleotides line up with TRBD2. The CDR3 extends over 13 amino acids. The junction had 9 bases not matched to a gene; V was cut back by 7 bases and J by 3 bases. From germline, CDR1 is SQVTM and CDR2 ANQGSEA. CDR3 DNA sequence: TGCAGCGCCCTGGGGGGGGAGGGCTACGAGCAGTACTTC. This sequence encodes CSALGGEGYEQYF.

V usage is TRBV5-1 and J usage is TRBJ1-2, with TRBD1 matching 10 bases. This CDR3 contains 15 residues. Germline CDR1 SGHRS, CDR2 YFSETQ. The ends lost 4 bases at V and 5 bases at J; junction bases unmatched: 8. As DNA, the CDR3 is TGCGCCAGCAGCCTCGGGACAGGGGAAGGGTATGGCTACACCTTC. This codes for CASSLGTGEGYGYTF.

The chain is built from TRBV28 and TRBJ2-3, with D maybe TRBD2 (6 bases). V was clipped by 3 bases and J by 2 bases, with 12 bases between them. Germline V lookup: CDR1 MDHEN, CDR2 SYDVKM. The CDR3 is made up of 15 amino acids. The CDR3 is CASSLEGSSTDTQYF. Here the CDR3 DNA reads TGTGCCAGCAGTTTGGAGGGGTCCTCCACAGATACGCAGTATTTT.

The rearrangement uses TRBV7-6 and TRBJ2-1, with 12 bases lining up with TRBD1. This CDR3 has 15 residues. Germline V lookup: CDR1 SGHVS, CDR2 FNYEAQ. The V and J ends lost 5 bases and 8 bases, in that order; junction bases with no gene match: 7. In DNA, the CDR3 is TGTGCCAGCAGCCCTGCCGGGACAGGGGGCCATGAGCAGTTCTTC. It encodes CASSPAGTGGHEQFF.

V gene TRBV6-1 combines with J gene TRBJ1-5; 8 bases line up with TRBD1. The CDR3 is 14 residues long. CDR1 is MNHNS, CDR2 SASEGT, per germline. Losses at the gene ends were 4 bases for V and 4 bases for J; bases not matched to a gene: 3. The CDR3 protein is CASSVRQGNQPQHF. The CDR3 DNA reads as TGTGCCAGCAGTGTCAGACAGGGGAATCAGCCCCAGCATTTT.

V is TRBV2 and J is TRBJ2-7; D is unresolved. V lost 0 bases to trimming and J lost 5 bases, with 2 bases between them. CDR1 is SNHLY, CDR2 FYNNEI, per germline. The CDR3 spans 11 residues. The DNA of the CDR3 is TGTGCCAGCAGTGAAGCTAACGAGCAGTACTTC. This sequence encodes CASSEANEQYF.

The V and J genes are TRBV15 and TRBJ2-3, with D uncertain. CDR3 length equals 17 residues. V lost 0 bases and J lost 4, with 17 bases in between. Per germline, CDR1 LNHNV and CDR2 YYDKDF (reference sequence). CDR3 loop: CATSRDGPGKVADTQYF. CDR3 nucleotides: TGTGCCACCAGCAGAGATGGGCCAGGAAAAGTGGCAGATACGCAGTATTTT.

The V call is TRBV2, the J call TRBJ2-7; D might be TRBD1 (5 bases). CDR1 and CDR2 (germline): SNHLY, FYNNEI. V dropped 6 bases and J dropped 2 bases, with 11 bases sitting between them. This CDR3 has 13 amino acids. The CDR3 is CASRGLGTYEQYF. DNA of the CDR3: TGTGCCAGCAGGGGGCTTGGGACCTACGAGCAGTACTTC.

The CDR3 sequence is CASSQDRREGQPQHF. The CDR3 coding sequence is TGTGCCAGCAGCCAAGATAGGCGGGAGGGTCAGCCCCAGCATTTT. The chain employs TRBV4-2 and TRBJ1-5, with D unresolved. The germline CDR1 and CDR2 sequences are LGHNA and YNFKEQ. This CDR3 is 15 amino acids long. V was clipped by 0 bases and J by 6 bases, with 12 bases between them.

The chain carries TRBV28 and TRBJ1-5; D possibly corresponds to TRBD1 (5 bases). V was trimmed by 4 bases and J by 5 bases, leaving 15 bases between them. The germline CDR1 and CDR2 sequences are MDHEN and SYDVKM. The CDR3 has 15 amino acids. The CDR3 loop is CASSSPRGVHQPQHF. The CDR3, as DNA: TGTGCCAGCAGTTCCCCGCGGGGGGTGCATCAGCCCCAGCATTTT.

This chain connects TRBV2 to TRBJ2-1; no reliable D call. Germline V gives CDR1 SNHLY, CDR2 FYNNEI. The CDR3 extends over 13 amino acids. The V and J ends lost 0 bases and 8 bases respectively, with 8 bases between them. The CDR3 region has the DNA TGTGCCAGCAGTGAAGCGTATGTCGATGAGCAGTTCTTC. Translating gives CASSEAYVDEQFF.

The CDR3 coding sequence is TGTGCCAGCGGCGGGACAGGGGCCTACAATGAGCAGTTCTTC. Protein product: CASGGTGAYNEQFF. The rearrangement uses TRBV28 and TRBJ2-1; 10 bases map to TRBD1. There are 14 residues in the CDR3. V lost 8 bases and J lost 2; bases outside the gene matches: 3. Germline loops: CDR1 MDHEN, CDR2 SYDVKM.

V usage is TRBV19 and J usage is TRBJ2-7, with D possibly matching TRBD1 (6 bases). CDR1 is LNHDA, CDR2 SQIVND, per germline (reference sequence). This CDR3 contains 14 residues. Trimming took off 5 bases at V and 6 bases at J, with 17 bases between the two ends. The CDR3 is CASSFQRGGGEQYF. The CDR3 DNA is TGTGCCAGTAGTTTCCAACGTGGGGGCGGCGAGCAGTACTTC.

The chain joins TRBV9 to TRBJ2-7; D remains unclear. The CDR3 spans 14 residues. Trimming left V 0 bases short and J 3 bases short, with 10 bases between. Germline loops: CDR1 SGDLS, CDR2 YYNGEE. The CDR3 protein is CASSVVPGNYEQYF. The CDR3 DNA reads TGTGCCAGCAGCGTAGTCCCAGGTAACTACGAGCAGTACTTC.

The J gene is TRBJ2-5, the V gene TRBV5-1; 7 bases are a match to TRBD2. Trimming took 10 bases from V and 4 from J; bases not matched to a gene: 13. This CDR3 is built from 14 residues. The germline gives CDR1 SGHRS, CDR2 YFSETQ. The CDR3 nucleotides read TGCGCCCCGAAAAGGACCCGCGGGGGAGAGACCCAGTACTTC. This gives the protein CAPKRTRGGETQYF.

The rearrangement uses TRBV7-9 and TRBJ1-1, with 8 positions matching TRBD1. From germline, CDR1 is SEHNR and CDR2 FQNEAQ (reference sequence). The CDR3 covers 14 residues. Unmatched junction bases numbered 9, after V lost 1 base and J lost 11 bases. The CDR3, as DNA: TGTGCCAGCAGCTTAGGCAGGGGGCACGTGTTGGCTTTCTTT. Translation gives CASSLGRGHVLAFF.

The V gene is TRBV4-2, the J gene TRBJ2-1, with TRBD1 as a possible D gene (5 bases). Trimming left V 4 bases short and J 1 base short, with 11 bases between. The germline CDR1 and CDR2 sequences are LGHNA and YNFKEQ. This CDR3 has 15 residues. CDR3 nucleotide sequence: TGTGCCAGCAGCCTAGGCAGGGATTCCTACAATGAGCAGTTCTTC. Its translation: CASSLGRDSYNEQFF.

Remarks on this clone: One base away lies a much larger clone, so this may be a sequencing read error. DNA for the CDR3: TGTGCCAGCAGCCATAGCGCGAGCGGGAGTGGCTACGAGCGGTACTTC. This codes for CASSHSASGSGYERYF. The V and J genes are TRBV4-2 and TRBJ2-7; 8 bases fit TRBD2. The CDR3 has 16 amino acids. Germline lookup yields CDR1 LGHNA and CDR2 YNFKEQ.

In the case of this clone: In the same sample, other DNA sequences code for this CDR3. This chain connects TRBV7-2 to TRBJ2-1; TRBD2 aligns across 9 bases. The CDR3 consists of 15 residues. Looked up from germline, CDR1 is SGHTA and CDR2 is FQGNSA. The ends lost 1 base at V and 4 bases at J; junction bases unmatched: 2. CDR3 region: CASSLELAGYNEQFF. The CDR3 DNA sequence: TGTGCCAGCAGCTTAGAACTAGCGGGTTACAATGAGCAGTTCTTC.

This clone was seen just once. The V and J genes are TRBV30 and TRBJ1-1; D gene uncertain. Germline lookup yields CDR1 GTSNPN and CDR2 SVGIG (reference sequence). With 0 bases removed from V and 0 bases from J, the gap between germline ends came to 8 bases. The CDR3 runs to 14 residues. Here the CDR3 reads CAWSVSVMNTEAFF. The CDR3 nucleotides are TGTGCCTGGAGTGTAAGCGTAATGAACACTGAAGCTTTCTTT.

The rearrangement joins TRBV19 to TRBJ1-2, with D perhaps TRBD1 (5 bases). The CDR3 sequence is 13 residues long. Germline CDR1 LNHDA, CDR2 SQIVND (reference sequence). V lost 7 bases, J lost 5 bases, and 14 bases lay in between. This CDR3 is CASNPTGGYGYTF. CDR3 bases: TGTGCCAGTAACCCTACAGGTGGATATGGCTACACCTTC.

CDR3 coding DNA: TGTGCCAGCAGCTTAGGGGCGGGTTCCTACGAGCAGTACTTC. Its translation is CASSLGAGSYEQYF. The V call is TRBV7-6, the J call TRBJ2-7, with TRBD2 as a possible D gene (5 bases). The CDR3 is 14 amino acids. V gave up 1 base and J gave up 1 base, with 8 bases separating them. Germline lookup yields CDR1 SGHVS and CDR2 FNYEAQ.

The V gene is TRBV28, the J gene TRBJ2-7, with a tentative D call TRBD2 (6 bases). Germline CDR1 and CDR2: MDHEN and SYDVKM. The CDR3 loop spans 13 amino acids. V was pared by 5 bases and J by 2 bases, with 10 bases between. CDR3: CASSPAGTYEQYF. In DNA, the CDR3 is TGTGCCAGCAGTCCGGCGGGGACCTACGAGCAGTACTTC.

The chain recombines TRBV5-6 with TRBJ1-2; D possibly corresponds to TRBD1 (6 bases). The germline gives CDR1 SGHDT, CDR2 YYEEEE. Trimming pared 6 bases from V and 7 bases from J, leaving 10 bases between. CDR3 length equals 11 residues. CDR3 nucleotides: TGTGCCAGCACAGGGGCCGGTGGCTACACCTTC. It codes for CASTGAGGYTF.

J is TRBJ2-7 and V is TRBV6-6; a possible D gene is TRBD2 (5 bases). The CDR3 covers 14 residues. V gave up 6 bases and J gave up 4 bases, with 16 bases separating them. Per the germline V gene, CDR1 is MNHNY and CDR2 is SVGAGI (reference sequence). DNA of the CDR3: TGTGCCAGCAGCCGTAGCGAGGGAAATTACGAGCAGTACTTC. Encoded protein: CASSRSEGNYEQYF.

The CDR3 nucleotides read TGTGCCAGCAGCTTAGACCGGGACAGGGCCGGGAGGGCCCTCCATGAGCAGTTCTTC. This codes for CASSLDRDRAGRALHEQFF. This chain uses TRBV7-2 with TRBJ2-1, with a weak D call TRBD1 (9 bases). Per germline, CDR1 SGHTA and CDR2 FQGNSA. The CDR3 contains 19 residues. V was shortened by 1 base and J by 8 bases, with 27 bases between the two germline ends.

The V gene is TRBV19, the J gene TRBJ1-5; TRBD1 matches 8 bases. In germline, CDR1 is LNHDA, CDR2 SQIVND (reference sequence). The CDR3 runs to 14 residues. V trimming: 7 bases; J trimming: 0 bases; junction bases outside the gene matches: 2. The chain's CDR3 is CASKDRGSNQPQHF. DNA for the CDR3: TGTGCCAGTAAAGACAGGGGTAGCAATCAGCCCCAGCATTTT. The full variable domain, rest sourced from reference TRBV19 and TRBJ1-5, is DGGITQSPKYLFRKEGQNVTLSCEQNLNHDAMYWYRQDPGQGLRLIYYSQIVNDFQKGDIAEGYSVSREKKESFPLTVTSAQKNPTAFYLCASKDRGSNQPQHFGDGTRLSIL.

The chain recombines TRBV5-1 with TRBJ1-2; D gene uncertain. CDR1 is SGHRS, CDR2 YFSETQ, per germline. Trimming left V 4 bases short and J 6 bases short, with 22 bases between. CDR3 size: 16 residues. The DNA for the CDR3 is TGCGCCAGCAGCCCGGGGTTTGGGAAAGTCCCCAATGGCTACACCTTC. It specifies CASSPGFGKVPNGYTF. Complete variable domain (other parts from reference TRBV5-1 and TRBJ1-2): KAGVTQTPRYLIKTRGQQVTLSCSPISGHRSVSWYQQTPGQGLQFLFEYFSETQRNKGNFPGRFSGRQFSNSRSEMNVSTLELGDSALYLCASSPGFGKVPNGYTFGSGTRLTVV.